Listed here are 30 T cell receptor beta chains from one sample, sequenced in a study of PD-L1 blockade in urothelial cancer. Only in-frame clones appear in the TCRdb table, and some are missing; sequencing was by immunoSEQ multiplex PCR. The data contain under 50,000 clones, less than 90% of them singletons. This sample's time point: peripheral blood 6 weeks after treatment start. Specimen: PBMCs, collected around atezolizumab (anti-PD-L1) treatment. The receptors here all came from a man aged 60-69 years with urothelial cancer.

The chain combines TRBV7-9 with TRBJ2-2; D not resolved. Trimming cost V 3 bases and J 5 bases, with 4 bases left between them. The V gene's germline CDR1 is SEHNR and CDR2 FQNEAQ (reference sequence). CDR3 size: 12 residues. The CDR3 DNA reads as TGTGCCAGCAGCTTCTCTACCGGGGAGCTGTTTTTT. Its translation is CASSFSTGELFF.

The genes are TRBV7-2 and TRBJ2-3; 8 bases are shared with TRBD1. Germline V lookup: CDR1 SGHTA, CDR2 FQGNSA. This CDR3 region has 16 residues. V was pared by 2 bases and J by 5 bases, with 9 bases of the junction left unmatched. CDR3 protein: CASSLRSGRGQDTQYF. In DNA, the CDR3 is TGTGCCAGCAGCTTACGTTCGGGCAGGGGGCAAGATACGCAGTATTTT.

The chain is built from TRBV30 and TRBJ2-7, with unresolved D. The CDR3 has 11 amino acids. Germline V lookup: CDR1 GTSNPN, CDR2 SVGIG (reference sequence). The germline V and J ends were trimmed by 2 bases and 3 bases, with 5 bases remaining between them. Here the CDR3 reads CAWSPGYEQYF. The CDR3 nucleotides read TGTGCCTGGAGTCCGGGCTACGAGCAGTACTTC. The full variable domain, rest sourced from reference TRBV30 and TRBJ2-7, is SQTIHQWPATLVQPVGSPLSLECTVEGTSNPNLYWYRQAAGRGLQLLFYSVGIGQISSEVPQNLSASRPQDRQFILSSKKLLLSDSGFYLCAWSPGYEQYFGPGTRLTVT.

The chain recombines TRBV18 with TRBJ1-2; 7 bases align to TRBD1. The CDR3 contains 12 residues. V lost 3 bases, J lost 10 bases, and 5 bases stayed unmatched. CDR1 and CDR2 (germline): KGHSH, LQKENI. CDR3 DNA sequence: TGTGCCAGCTCACCGGGGAAGGGGGCCTACACCTTC. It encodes CASSPGKGAYTF.

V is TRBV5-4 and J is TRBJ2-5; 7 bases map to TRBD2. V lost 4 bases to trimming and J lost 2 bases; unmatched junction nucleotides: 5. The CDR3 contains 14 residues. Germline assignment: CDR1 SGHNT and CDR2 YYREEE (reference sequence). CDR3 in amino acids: CASSPGGFQETQYF. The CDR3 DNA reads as TGTGCCAGCAGCCCCGGGGGGTTTCAAGAGACCCAGTACTTC.

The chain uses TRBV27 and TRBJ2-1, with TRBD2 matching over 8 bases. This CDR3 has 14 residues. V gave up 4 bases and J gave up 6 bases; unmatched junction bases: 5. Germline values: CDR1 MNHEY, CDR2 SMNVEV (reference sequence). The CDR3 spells CASSSGGAGNEQFF. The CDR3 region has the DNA TGTGCCAGCAGTTCGGGAGGGGCCGGCAATGAGCAGTTCTTC.

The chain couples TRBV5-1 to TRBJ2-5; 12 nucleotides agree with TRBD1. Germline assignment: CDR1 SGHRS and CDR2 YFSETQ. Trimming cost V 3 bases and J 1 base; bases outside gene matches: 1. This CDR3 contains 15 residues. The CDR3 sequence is CASSSGQGAQETQYF. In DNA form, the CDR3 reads TGCGCCAGCAGCTCGGGACAGGGGGCCCAAGAGACCCAGTACTTC.

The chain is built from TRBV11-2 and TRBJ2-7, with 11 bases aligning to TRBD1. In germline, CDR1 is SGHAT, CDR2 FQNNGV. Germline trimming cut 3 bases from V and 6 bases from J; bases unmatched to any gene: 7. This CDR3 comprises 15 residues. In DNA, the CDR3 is TGTGCCAGCAGCTTTTTCGGACAGGGGGCCCTCGAGCAGTACTTC. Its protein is CASSFFGQGALEQYF.

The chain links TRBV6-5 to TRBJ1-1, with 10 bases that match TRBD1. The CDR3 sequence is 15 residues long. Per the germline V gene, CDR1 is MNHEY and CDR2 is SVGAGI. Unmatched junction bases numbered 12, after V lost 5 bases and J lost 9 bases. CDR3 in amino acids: CASSRNRDRGAQAFF. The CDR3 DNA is TGTGCCAGCAGTAGAAACAGGGACAGGGGAGCACAAGCTTTCTTT.

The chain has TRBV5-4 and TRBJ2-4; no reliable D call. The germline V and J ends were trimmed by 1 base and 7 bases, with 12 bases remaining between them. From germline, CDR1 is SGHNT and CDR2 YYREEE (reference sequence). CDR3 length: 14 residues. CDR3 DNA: TGTGCCAGCAGCTTGTGGGCCGTGAAGAACATTCAGTACTTC. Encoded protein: CASSLWAVKNIQYF.

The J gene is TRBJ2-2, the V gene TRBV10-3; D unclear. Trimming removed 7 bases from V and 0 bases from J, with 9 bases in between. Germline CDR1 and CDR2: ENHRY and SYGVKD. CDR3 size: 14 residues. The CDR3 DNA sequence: TGTGCCATCAAAGACACCACGAACACCGGGGAGCTGTTTTTT. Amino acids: CAIKDTTNTGELFF.

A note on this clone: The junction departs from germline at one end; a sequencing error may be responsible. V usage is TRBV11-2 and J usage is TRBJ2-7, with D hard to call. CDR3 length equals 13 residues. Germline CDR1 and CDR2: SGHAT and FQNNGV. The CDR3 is CTSSWQMSYEQYF. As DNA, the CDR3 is TGTACCAGCAGCTGGCAGATGTCCTACGAGCAGTACTTC.

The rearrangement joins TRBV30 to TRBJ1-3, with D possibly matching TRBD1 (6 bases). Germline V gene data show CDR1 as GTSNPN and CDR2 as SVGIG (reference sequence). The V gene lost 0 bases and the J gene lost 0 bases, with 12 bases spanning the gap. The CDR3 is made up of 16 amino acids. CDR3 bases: TGTGCCTGGAGTGTAATGAGGGGGAGCTCTGGAAACACCATATATTTT. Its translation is CAWSVMRGSSGNTIYF.

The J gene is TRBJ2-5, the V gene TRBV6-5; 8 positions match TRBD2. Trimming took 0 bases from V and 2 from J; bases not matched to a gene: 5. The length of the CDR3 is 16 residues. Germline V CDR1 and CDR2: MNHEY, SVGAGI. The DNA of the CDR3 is TGTGCCAGCAGTTACTCTGCGGGAGGTGGTCAAGAGACCCAGTACTTC. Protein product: CASSYSAGGGQETQYF.

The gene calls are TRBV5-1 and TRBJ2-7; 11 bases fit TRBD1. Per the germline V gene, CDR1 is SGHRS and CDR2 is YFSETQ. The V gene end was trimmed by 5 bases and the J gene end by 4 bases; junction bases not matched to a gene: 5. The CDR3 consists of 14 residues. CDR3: CASSVGQGGYEQYF. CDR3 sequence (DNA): TGCGCCAGCAGTGTGGGACAGGGGGGTTACGAGCAGTACTTC. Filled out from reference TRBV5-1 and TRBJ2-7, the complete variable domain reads KAGVTQTPRYLIKTRGQQVTLSCSPISGHRSVSWYQQTPGQGLQFLFEYFSETQRNKGNFPGRFSGRQFSNSRSEMNVSTLELGDSALYLCASSVGQGGYEQYFGPGTRLTVT.

The CDR3 coding sequence is TGTGCCAGCAGTTCGGCCCCGGGAGGCGAAAAACTGTTTTTT. This codes for CASSSAPGGEKLFF. The rearrangement links TRBV28 to TRBJ1-4; D unresolved. Trimming took 4 bases from V and 8 from J, leaving 14 bases between them. Per the germline V gene, CDR1 is MDHEN and CDR2 is SYDVKM. The CDR3 runs 14 residues.

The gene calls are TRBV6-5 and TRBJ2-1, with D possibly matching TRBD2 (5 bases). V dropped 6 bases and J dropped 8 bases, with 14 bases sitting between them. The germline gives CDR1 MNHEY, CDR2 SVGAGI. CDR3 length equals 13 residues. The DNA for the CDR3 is TGTGCCAGCAGGCCCGCCGGGGTCGATGAGCAGTTCTTC. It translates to CASRPAGVDEQFF.

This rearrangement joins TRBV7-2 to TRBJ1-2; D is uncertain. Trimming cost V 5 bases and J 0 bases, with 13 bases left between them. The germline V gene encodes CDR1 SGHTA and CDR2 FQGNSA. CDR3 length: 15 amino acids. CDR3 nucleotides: TGTGCCAGCAGCGCGGGTGGGAGTACTAACTATGGCTACACCTTC. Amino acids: CASSAGGSTNYGYTF.

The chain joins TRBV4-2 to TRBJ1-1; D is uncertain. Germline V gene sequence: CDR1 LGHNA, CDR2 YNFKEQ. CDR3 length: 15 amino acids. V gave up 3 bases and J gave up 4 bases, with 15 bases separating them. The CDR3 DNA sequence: TGTGCCAGCAGCCACCCCGCCGGGGAAGGCACTGAAGCTTTCTTT. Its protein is CASSHPAGEGTEAFF.

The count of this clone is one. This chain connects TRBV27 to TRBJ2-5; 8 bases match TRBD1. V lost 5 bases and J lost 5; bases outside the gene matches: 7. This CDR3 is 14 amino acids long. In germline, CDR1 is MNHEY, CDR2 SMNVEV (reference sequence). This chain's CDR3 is CASSPQGAGETQYF. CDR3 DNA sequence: TGTGCCAGCAGTCCGCAGGGGGCAGGGGAGACCCAGTACTTC.

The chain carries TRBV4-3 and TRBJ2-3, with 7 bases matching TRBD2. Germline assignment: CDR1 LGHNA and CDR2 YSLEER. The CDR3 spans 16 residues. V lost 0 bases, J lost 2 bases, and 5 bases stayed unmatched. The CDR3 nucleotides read TGCGCCAGCAGCCAAGAACCAGCGGGGACCACAGATACGCAGTATTTT. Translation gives CASSQEPAGTTDTQYF.

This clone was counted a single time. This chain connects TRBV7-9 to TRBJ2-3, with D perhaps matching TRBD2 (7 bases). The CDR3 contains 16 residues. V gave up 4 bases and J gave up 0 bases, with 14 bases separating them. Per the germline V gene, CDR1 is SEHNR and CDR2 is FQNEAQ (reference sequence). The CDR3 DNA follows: TGTGCCAGCAGCTGGGGGGGGGCAGTGAGCACAGATACGCAGTATTTT. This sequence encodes CASSWGGAVSTDTQYF.

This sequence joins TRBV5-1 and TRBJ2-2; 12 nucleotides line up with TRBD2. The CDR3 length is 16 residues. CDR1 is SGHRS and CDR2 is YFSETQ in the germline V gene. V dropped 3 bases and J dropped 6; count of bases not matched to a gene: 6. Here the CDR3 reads CASSSSRLAGAGELFF. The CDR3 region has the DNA TGCGCCAGCAGCTCGAGCCGACTAGCGGGAGCCGGGGAGCTGTTTTTT.

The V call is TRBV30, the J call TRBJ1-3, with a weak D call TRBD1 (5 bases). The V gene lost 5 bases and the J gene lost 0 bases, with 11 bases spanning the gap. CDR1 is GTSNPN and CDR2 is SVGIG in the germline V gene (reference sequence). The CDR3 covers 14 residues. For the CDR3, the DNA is TGTGCCTGGGGATACAGGAACTCTGGAAACACCATATATTTT. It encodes CAWGYRNSGNTIYF. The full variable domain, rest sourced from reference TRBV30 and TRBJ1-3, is SQTIHQWPATLVQPVGSPLSLECTVEGTSNPNLYWYRQAAGRGLQLLFYSVGIGQISSEVPQNLSASRPQDRQFILSSKKLLLSDSGFYLCAWGYRNSGNTIYFGEGSWLTVV.

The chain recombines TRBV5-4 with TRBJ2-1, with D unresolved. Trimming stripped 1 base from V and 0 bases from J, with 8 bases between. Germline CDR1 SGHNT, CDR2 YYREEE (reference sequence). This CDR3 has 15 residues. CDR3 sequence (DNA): TGTGCCAGCAGCTTGCCAGTAAGCTCCTACAATGAGCAGTTCTTC. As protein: CASSLPVSSYNEQFF. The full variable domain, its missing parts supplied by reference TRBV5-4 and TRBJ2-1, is ETGVTQSPTHLIKTRGQQVTLRCSSQSGHNTVSWYQQALGQGPQFIFQYYREEENGRGNFPPRFSGLQFPNYSSELNVNALELDDSALYLCASSLPVSSYNEQFFGPGTRLTVL.

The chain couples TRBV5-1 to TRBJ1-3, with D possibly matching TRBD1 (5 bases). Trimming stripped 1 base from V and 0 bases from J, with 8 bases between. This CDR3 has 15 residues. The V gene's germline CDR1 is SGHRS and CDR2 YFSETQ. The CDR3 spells CASSLSGGSGNTIYF. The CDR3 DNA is TGCGCCAGCAGCTTGAGCGGGGGCTCTGGAAACACCATATATTTT.

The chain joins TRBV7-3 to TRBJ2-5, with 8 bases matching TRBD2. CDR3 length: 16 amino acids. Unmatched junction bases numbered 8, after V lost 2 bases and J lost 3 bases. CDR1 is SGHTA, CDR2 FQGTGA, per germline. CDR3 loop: CASSLVVAGGEETQYF. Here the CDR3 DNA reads TGTGCCAGCAGCTTAGTTGTGGCGGGGGGCGAAGAGACCCAGTACTTC.

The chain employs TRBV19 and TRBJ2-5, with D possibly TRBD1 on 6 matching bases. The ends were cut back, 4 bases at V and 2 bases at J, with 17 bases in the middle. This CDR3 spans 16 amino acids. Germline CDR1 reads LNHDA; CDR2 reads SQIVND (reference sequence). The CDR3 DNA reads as TGTGCCAGTAGTAGCGCCTGGGGGCTGGGGCAAGAGACCCAGTACTTC. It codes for CASSSAWGLGQETQYF. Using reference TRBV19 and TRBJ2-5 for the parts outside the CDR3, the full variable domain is DGGITQSPKYLFRKEGQNVTLSCEQNLNHDAMYWYRQDPGQGLRLIYYSQIVNDFQKGDIAEGYSVSREKKESFPLTVTSAQKNPTAFYLCASSSAWGLGQETQYFGPGTRLLVL.

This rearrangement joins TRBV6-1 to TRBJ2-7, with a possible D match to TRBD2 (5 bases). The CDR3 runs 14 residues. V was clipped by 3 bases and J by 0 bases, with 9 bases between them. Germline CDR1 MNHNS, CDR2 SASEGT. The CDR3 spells CASSESGLSYEQYF. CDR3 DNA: TGTGCCAGCAGTGAGTCTGGACTCTCCTACGAGCAGTACTTC.

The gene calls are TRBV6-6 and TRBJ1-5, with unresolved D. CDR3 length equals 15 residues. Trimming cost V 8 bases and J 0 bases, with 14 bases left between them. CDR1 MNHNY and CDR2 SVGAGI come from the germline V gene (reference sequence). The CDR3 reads CASSPRPSSNQPQHF. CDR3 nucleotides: TGTGCCAGCTCCCCACGTCCGAGTAGCAATCAGCCCCAGCATTTT.